This T cell receptor beta chain was documented in a study of immune evolution from preneoplasia to lung adenocarcinoma. The CDR3 covers 12 residues. The germline V and J ends were trimmed by 3 bases and 4 bases, with 4 bases remaining between them. Germline CDR1 reads ENHRY; CDR2 reads SYGVKD. Libraries were prepared by immunoSEQ multiplex PCR; TCRdb keeps only in-frame clonotypes and omits some of them. The sample has 30,000 to 45,000 clones, 74% seen once. Turning to this clone: Its antigen is undetermined.

Patient tissue came from resections in Japan or China, 2014–2017. Study results and limitations: Later-stage lesions appeared to have more T cells, more diversity, less clonality.

This chain connects TRBV10-3 to TRBJ1-5; D is unresolved. The specimen was FFPE invasive lung adenocarcinoma tissue. This TCR derives from a person aged 55-75 years with lung adenocarcinoma. CDR3 DNA sequence: TGTGCCATCAGTGAAGGGAATCAGCCCCAGCATTTT. This codes for CAISEGNQPQHF.